This TCR beta chain originates from a study of T cells after yellow fever vaccination (dated by TCRdb to between 2018 and 2020). Broadly, across the study: The SMART-Seq v4 Ultra Low Input RNA kit was used to prepare libraries from fractions with low cell numbers. To track T-cell clones before and after primary and booster YFV17D yellow fever vaccination, bulk TCR alpha and beta repertoires were sequenced longitudinally. The cohort comprised two healthy male donors, one aged 18 to 30 and one aged 30 to 40 years. Bulk PBMC replicates and cell subsets were isolated from blood drawn at multiple timepoints before and after both primary and secondary immunization. Study-wide findings and limitations: Because the study included only a couple of donors, the extent to which the findings can be generalized is limited. Computational filtering was needed because FACS-sorted repertoires could contain abundant contaminating clonotypes from the bulk population. A small share of clonotypes was detected in both CD4 and CD8 compartments, with the overlap likely arising from convergent recombination. Compared with the primary T-cell response, the secondary T-cell response was faster but weaker, reaching its peak on day 5 rather than on day 15. After the booster, most of the clones that had expanded following primary vaccination were detected again (almost 98% of CD4 and 80% to 90% of CD8), which suggests that memory was broadly maintained.

Per the germline V gene (reference sequence), MNHEY is the CDR1 and SMNVEV is the CDR2. V loses 7 bases at its end and J loses 9 bases; junction bases beyond the gene matches: 6. Measured from the cysteine to the phenylalanine, the CDR3 is 13 residues long. Just CDR3 DNA is preserved here, 39 bases in frame from base 1. TCR cDNA was made using 5'RACE template switching, a step that added a universal primer site and unique molecular identifiers. Priming for cDNA synthesis came from both the TCR alpha and TCR beta constant segments. Libraries were amplified in two PCR steps, with sample barcodes and sequencing adapters added in the second step. Sequencing of libraries was done on Illumina HiSeq 2500 (2x100 bp) or NovaSeq (2x150 bp). Per the authors' processing: Demultiplexing of reads and collapsing into UMI consensus sequences were performed with MIGEC, and V(D)J alignment was carried out with MiXCR. Vaccine-responding clonotypes were defined with edgeR using replicate PBMC samples, requiring FDR below 0.01 and a log2 fold change above 5 up to day 15. Each bulk clonotype received a CD4 or CD8 identity based on whether the sequenced CD4 or CD8 repertoire contained that clonotype at higher abundance. Using fastp trimming at Q25 and MiXCR clonotype assembly, TCRdb reanalyzed the public sequencing data and kept in-frame beta chains. Each CDR3 protein appears once, grouped with its most common genes and DNA. Here the V and J calls rest on TCRdb's processing, not on the authors' analysis. The sample includes about 630,000 distinct CDR3 sequences, with roughly an eighth observed a single time. Together, the top ten hold around 14% of the sample.

Per the publication, the treatment or condition label means: live attenuated yellow fever vaccine strain. Two biological replicates of bulk PBMCs were collected at each blood-draw timepoint. A standard Ficoll-Paque protocol was used to isolate PBMCs from peripheral blood. TriZol was used to extract RNA from bulk PBMCs, from CD4 and CD8 fractions, and from dextramer-positive and dextramer-negative fractions. This clonotype has more than one count but fewer than ten. Its antigen remains undetermined. The input lacks base qualities; no much larger clone sits a single base away. This TCR derives from a young man who received the YFV17D yellow fever vaccine. Rearrangement joined TRBV27 to TRBJ1-6; TRBD1 matches 7 bases in the middle. Material: PBMCs, obtained on the day of the yellow fever booster vaccination. The sequenced DNA: TGTGCCAGCAAGGACAGGATCAGTTCACCCCTCCACTTT. It is translated as CASKDRISSPLHF.